This TCR beta chain was identified during a study of identical twins' blood T cells. As processed by the authors: Each donor had about 100,000 to nearly 550,000 clonotypes. Via MiXCR, TCRdb re-called the 5' RACE reads, giving one row per CDR3 protein. The V and J calls come from TCRdb's annotation, not from the publication. The sample records 350,000 to 450,000 distinct CDR3 sequences, about 28% being singletons. There are a few counts of this clonotype. Its target is not known. The CDR3 spans 15 residues. The ends were cut back, 2 bases at V and 2 bases at J, with 10 bases in the middle. Germline CDR1 reads MNHEY; CDR2 reads SVGEGT. Reared together, all three twin pairs probably met the same infectious agents and vaccines. Study-wide findings and caveats: Top TCRbeta clonotypes were shared more with twin than unrelated donors.

This sequence joins TRBV6-2 or TRBV6-3 and TRBJ1-5, with D possibly TRBD1 on 5 matching bases. The clonotype comes from a woman aged 18 to 50 in good health. Specimen: PBMCs. The CDR3 loop reads CASSYEKGRNQPQHF. Here the CDR3 DNA reads TGTGCCAGCAGTTACGAGAAGGGACGCAATCAGCCCCAGCATTTT.